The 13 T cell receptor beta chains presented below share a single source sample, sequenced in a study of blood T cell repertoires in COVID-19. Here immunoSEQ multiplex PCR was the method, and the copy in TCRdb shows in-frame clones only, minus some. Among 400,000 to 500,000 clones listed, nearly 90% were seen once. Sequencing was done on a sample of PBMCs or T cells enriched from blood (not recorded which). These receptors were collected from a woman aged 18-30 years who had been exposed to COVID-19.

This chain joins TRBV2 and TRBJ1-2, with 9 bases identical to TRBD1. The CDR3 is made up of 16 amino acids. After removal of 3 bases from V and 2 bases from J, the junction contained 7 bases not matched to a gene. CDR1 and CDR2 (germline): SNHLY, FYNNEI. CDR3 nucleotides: TGTGCCAGCAGTGACGGGTCGACAGGGGGGAACTATGGCTACACCTTC. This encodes CASSDGSTGGNYGYTF. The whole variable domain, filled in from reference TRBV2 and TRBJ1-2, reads EPEVTQTPSHQVTQMGQEVILRCVPISNHLYFYWYRQILGQKVEFLVSFYNNEISEKSEIFDDQFSVERPDGSNFTLKIRSTKLEDSAMYFCASSDGSTGGNYGYTFGSGTRLTVV.

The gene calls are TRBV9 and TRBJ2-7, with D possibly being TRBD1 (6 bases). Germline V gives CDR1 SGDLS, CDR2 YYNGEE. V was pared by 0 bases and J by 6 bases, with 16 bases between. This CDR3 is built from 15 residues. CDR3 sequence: CASSVVSGDGVEQYF. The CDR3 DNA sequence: TGTGCCAGCAGCGTAGTTTCAGGGGATGGGGTCGAGCAGTACTTC.

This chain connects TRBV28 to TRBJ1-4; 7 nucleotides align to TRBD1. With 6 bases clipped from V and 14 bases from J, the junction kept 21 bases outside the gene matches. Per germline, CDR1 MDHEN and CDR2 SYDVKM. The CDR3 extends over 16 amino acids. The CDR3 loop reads CASRPTGTELMNGLFF. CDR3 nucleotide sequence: TGTGCCAGCAGACCGACCGGGACAGAGTTAATGAATGGGCTGTTTTTT.

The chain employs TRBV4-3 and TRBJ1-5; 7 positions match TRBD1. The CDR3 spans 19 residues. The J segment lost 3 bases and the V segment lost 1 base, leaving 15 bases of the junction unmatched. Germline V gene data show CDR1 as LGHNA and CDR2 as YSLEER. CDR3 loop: CASSQVFDRTGQANQPQHF. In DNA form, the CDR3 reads TGCGCCAGCAGCCAAGTCTTTGACCGAACCGGACAGGCCAATCAGCCCCAGCATTTT.

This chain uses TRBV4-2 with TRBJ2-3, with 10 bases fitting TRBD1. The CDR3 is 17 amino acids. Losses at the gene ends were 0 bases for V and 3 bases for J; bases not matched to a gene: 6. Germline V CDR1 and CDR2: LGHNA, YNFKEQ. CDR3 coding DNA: TGTGCCAGCAGCCAAGAACCGGGACAGGGGTTAACAGATACGCAGTATTTT. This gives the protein CASSQEPGQGLTDTQYF.

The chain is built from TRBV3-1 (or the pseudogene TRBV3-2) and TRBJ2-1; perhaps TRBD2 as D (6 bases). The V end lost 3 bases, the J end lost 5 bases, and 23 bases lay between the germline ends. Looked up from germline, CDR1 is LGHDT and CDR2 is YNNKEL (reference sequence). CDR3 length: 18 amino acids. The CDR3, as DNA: TGTGCCAGCAGCCATGGGACGTGGCGGGACCGGACCCACAATGAGCAGTTCTTC. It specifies CASSHGTWRDRTHNEQFF.

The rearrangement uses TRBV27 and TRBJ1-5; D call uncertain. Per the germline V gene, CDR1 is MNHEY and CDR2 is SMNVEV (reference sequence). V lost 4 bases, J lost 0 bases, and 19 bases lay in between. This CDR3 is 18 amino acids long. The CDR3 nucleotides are TGTGCCAGCAGTTCCCCAAATCCGCACCGGAGTAGCAATCAGCCCCAGCATTTT. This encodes CASSSPNPHRSSNQPQHF.

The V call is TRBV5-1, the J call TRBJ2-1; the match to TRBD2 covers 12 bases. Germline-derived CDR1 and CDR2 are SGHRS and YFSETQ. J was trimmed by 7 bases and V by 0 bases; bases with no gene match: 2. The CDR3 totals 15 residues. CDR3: CASSLAGTSGNEQFF. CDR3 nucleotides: TGCGCCAGCAGCTTGGCCGGGACTAGCGGGAATGAGCAGTTCTTC.

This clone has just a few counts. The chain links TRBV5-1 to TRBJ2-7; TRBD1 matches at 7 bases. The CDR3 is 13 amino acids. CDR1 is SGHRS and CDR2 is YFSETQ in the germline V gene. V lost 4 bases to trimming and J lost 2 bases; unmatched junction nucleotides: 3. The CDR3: CASSRDRAYEQYF. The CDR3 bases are TGCGCCAGCAGCCGGGACAGAGCCTACGAGCAGTACTTC.

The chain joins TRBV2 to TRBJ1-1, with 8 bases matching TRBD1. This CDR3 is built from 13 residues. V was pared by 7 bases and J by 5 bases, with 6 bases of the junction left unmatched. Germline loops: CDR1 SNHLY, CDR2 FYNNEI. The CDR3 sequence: CASTQGARTEAFF. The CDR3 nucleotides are TGTGCCAGCACGCAGGGGGCGAGGACTGAAGCTTTCTTT.

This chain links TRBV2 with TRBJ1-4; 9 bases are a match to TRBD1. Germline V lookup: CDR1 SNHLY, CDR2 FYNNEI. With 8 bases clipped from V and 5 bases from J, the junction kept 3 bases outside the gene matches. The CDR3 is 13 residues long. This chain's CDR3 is CASSGQGNEKLFF. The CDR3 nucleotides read TGTGCCAGCTCCGGACAGGGGAATGAAAAACTGTTTTTT.

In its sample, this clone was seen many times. CDR3 in DNA: TGCGCCAGCAGCCAACTACCGGGACAGGGGGATCAAAAACTGTTTTTT. Translated, it gives CASSQLPGQGDQKLFF. The chain links TRBV4-3 to TRBJ1-4; 11 bases align to TRBD1. The CDR3 spans 16 residues. Trimming took 2 bases from V and 9 from J; bases not matched to a gene: 8. CDR1 LGHNA and CDR2 YSLEER come from the germline V gene.

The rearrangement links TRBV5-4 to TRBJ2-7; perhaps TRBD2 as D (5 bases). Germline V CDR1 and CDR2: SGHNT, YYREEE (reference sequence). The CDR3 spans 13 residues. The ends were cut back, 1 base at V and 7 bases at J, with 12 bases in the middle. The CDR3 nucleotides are TGTGCCAGCAGCTTGACTAGTCAACCGGAGCAGTACTTC. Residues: CASSLTSQPEQYF. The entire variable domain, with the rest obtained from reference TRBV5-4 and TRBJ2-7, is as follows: ETGVTQSPTHLIKTRGQQVTLRCSSQSGHNTVSWYQQALGQGPQFIFQYYREEENGRGNFPPRFSGLQFPNYSSELNVNALELDDSALYLCASSLTSQPEQYFGPGTRLTVT.